The present T cell receptor (beta chain) was sequenced within a study of shared clonotypes between healthy human individuals. Across the study: Donors, aged 18 to 49, were a couple of women and three men.

The unsorted samples had about 95 million PBMCs used for genomic DNA. Replicate PCRs for unsorted PBMC used approximately 320 ng DNA (approximately 31,000 T cell genomes). Authors' processing steps: There were no quality scores in the junction-only immunoSEQ sequences, so filtering differed. Profiled with immunoSEQ multiplex PCR; TCRdb holds only in-frame clones, not every one. V, J and clone size were drawn from that table, and D and trimming were deduced from the DNA. The sample records about 490,000 clones, around 78% being singletons. Details on this clone: The same CDR3 arises from other DNA sequences in this sample as well.

With 4 bases removed from V and 3 bases from J, the gap between germline ends came to 13 bases. This CDR3 comprises 15 residues. Germline V gene data show CDR1 as SNHLY and CDR2 as FYNNEI. The chain couples TRBV2 to TRBJ1-5; D is possibly TRBD1 (6 bases). The source material was PBMCs. The origin of this receptor is a woman in her thirties or forties in good health. Some clones in this sample may be carry-over from other donors' samples. CDR3 DNA: TGTGCCAGCAGTGGCATGGGGGCTGACAATCAGCCCCAGCATTTT. It encodes CASSGMGADNQPQHF.